A selection of T cell receptor beta chains follows, all from one sample in a study of persistence of HIV-infected CD4 T cells. Profiled with immunoSEQ multiplex PCR; TCRdb holds only in-frame clones, not every one. The table shows some 37,000 clones, with roughly four fifths occurring only once. These receptors' antigens are unknown. Source: cultured CD4+ T cells from PBMCs, taken from a patient who received antiretroviral therapy. Receptor source: an adult with HIV. The donor label of this sample is uncertain. Each CDR3 is given with its conserved first and last residue. Each record gives: J gene, clone size, V gene, D gene, CDR3 protein, CDR3 DNA. D genes are given only for firm matches. Size tells how often a clone was seen (once, few, many) or the class of an expanded clone, and some rows leave it out.

TRBJ2-1 | few | TRBV5-4 | TRBD2 | CASSSSGSSYNEQFF | TGTGCCAGCAGCTCGAGCGGGAGCTCCTACAATGAGCAGTTCTTC
TRBJ1-2 | - | TRBV19 | - | CASSIRPGSGNYGYTF | TGTGCCAGTAGTATCCGACCAGGGTCGGGGAACTATGGCTACACCTTC
TRBJ1-2 | - | TRBV7-9 | - | CASSLGGLSYGYTF | TGTGCCAGCAGCTTAGGGGGACTGAGTTATGGCTACACCTTC
TRBJ2-3 | - | TRBV27 | TRBD2 | CASSLSVGTSGEGTQYF | TGTGCCAGCAGTTTATCTGTCGGGACTAGCGGGGAGGGGACGCAGTATTTT
TRBJ2-4 | - | TRBV6-5 | TRBD1 | CASSLTGKNIQYF | TGTGCCAGCAGTCTGACAGGGAAAAACATTCAGTACTTC
TRBJ2-7 | - | TRBV19 | - | CASSMGGRGYEQYF | TGTGCCAGTAGTATGGGGGGCCGCGGCTACGAGCAGTACTTC
TRBJ1-4 | - | TRBV4-2 | - | CASSQDGMGAWDEKLFF | TGTGCCAGCAGCCAAGATGGGATGGGGGCTTGGGATGAAAAACTGTTTTTT
TRBJ1-4 | few | TRBV7-7 | - | CASSIRTFATNEKLFF | TGTGCCAGCAGCATCAGGACATTTGCAACTAATGAAAAACTGTTTTTT
TRBJ2-7 | once | TRBV25-1 | - | CASSAYGTVAYEQYF | TGTGCCAGCAGTGCATACGGGACCGTTGCCTACGAGCAGTACTTC
TRBJ2-3 | - | TRBV6-5 | - | CASSLGGAFTDTQYF | TGTGCCAGCAGTCTCGGGGGAGCCTTCACAGATACGCAGTATTTT
TRBJ1-3 | once | TRBV30 | - | CAYAGDSGNTIYF | TGTGCCTACGCAGGGGATTCTGGAAACACCATATATTTT
TRBJ2-1 | - | TRBV5-6 | TRBD1 | CASSLARWTGGYNEQFF | TGTGCCAGCAGCTTGGCCCGGTGGACAGGGGGCTACAATGAGCAGTTCTTC
TRBJ2-1 | - | TRBV7-3 | TRBD2 | CASSLSPLAGVGDNEQFF | TGTGCCAGCAGCTTAAGCCCCCTAGCGGGTGTGGGGGACAATGAGCAGTTCTTC
TRBJ1-6 | - | TRBV7-9 | TRBD1 | CASSLGQINNSPLHF | TGTGCCAGCAGCTTGGGACAGATAAATAATTCACCCCTCCACTTT
TRBJ2-4 | - | TRBV30 | - | CAWSGAGENIQYF | TGTGCCTGGAGTGGTGCAGGGGAGAACATTCAGTACTTC
TRBJ1-5 | - | TRBV6-2/TRBV6-3 | - | CASSYSSRGSNQPQHF | TGTGCCAGCAGTTACTCGAGTCGGGGGAGCAATCAGCCCCAGCATTTT
TRBJ1-2 | - | TRBV10-3 | - | CAGSRGPTGTDYGYTF | TGTGCCGGCAGCCGGGGCCCCACAGGGACGGACTATGGCTACACCTTC
TRBJ1-6 | - | TRBV6-5 | - | CASSYNVGDSPLHF | TGTGCCAGCAGTTATAATGTAGGCGATTCACCCCTCCACTTT
TRBJ1-1 | - | TRBV2 | TRBD1 | CASRGQSNTEAFF | TGTGCCAGCAGGGGACAGTCGAACACTGAAGCTTTCTTT
TRBJ1-2 | once | TRBV7-3 | - | CASSPQGSRVGYTF | TGTGCCAGCAGCCCCCAAGGGTCCCGCGTGGGCTACACCTTC
TRBJ2-3 | - | TRBV5-1 | - | CASSLAGMGRGTDTQYF | TGCGCCAGCAGCTTGGCCGGAATGGGGCGGGGCACAGATACGCAGTATTTT
TRBJ2-3 | - | TRBV7-6 | TRBD1 | CASSFPNSSGQGEFGADTQYF | TGTGCCAGCAGCTTTCCGAATTCATCCGGGCAGGGGGAATTTGGGGCAGATACGCAGTATTTT
TRBJ1-1 | - | TRBV28 | TRBD1 | CASSPPGQHTEAFF | TGTGCCAGCAGTCCCCCGGGACAGCACACTGAAGCTTTCTTT
TRBJ2-1 | - | TRBV5-1 | - | CASSLRSGPSSYNEQFF | TGCGCCAGCAGCTTGCGATCGGGGCCGAGCTCCTACAATGAGCAGTTCTTC
TRBJ1-2 | - | TRBV9 | - | CASSDATRANYGYTF | TGTGCCAGCAGCGACGCTACCCGGGCTAACTATGGCTACACCTTC
TRBJ2-3 | - | TRBV5-8 | TRBD2 | CASSRGLAGDRPTDTQYF | TGTGCCAGCAGCCGGGGACTAGCGGGGGACCGCCCCACAGATACGCAGTATTTT
TRBJ2-2 | - | TRBV27 | - | CASSLLQQGNTGELFF | TGTGCCAGCAGCCTTCTACAACAGGGTAACACCGGGGAGCTGTTTTTT
TRBJ1-4 | - | TRBV7-8 | - | CASSLNAAGNNEKLFF | TGTGCCAGCAGCTTAAACGCGGCGGGTAATAATGAAAAACTGTTTTTT
TRBJ1-4 | - | TRBV5-1 | TRBD1 | CASSPAGGSGEKLFF | TGCGCCAGCAGCCCCGCAGGGGGCTCGGGTGAAAAACTGTTTTTT
TRBJ2-1 | - | TRBV9 | - | CASSVVSERAGANEQFF | TGTGCCAGCAGCGTAGTAAGTGAGAGGGCGGGGGCCAATGAGCAGTTCTTC
TRBJ1-2 | - | TRBV3-1/TRBV3-2 | TRBD1 | CASSPWTGGYTF | TGTGCCAGCAGCCCTTGGACAGGGGGCTACACCTTC
TRBJ1-1 | once | TRBV7-9 | - | CASSQSLATEAFF | TGTGCCAGCAGCCAAAGCCTGGCCACTGAAGCTTTCTTT
TRBJ2-7 | - | TRBV9 | TRBD1 | CASSPYPSGQGRNEQYF | TGTGCCAGCAGCCCCTACCCGTCGGGACAGGGGAGGAACGAGCAGTACTTC
TRBJ1-5 | - | TRBV19 | - | CASSPSNQPQHF | TGTGCCAGTAGTCCCAGCAATCAGCCCCAGCATTTT
TRBJ1-1 | - | TRBV29-1 | TRBD1 | CSVCKVVRGQDTEAFF | TGCAGCGTTTGTAAGGTCGTAAGGGGGCAGGACACTGAAGCTTTCTTT
TRBJ1-2 | - | TRBV13 | TRBD1 | CASSPGTGKGYGYTF | TGTGCCAGCAGCCCGGGGACAGGGAAAGGATATGGCTACACCTTC
TRBJ1-2 | - | TRBV20-1 | - | CSAAPRYGYTF | TGCAGTGCAGCCCCCCGGTATGGCTACACCTTC
TRBJ2-6 | - | TRBV30 | - | CAWSAPGRISGANVLTF | TGTGCCTGGAGTGCCCCCGGACGGATCTCTGGGGCCAACGTCCTGACTTTC
TRBJ1-1 | - | TRBV11-2 | - | CASSLGSGLNTEAFF | TGTGCCAGCAGCTTAGGGTCCGGGTTGAACACTGAAGCTTTCTTT
TRBJ1-5 | few | TRBV7-9 | - | CASSLGGLGQPQHF | TGTGCCAGCAGCCTAGGGGGGCTCGGACAGCCCCAGCATTTT
TRBJ1-4 | few | TRBV28 | TRBD1 | CASSPTGGTTNEKLFF | TGTGCCAGCAGTCCAACAGGGGGCACAACTAATGAAAAACTGTTTTTT
TRBJ1-5 | - | TRBV2 | - | CASPLWEKTETGQPQHF | TGTGCCAGCCCGCTTTGGGAGAAGACCGAGACGGGGCAGCCCCAGCATTTT
TRBJ1-4 | few | TRBV28 | - | CASTGAGEKLFF | TGTGCCAGCACAGGGGCGGGTGAAAAACTGTTTTTT
TRBJ1-2 | - | TRBV5-4 | - | CASSRLGSYGYTF | TGTGCCAGCAGCCGGTTGGGATCCTATGGCTACACCTTC
TRBJ1-6 | - | TRBV6-5 | - | CASSYLTEKGSPLHF | TGTGCCAGCAGTTACTTAACAGAAAAGGGTTCACCCCTCCACTTT
TRBJ2-3 | once | TRBV10-1 | TRBD2 | CASSEGLATQYF | TGCGCCAGCAGTGAGGGACTAGCTACGCAGTATTTT
TRBJ1-3 | - | TRBV4-1 | - | CASSQDLRALSGNTIYF | TGCGCCAGCAGCCAAGATTTGAGGGCATTGTCTGGAAACACCATATATTTT
TRBJ1-2 | once | TRBV28 | TRBD1 | CASSLWPGGNYGYTF | TGTGCCAGCAGTTTATGGCCAGGGGGGAACTATGGCTACACCTTC
TRBJ2-5 | - | TRBV11-3 | - | CASSLVAVLKETQYF | TGTGCCAGCAGCTTAGTGGCAGTCCTCAAGGAGACCCAGTACTTC
TRBJ1-5 | - | TRBV7-9 | - | CASSLLGQPQHF | TGTGCCAGCAGCTTATTGGGCCAGCCCCAGCATTTT
TRBJ2-3 | few | TRBV5-1 | - | CASRLLGGSTDTQYF | TGCGCCAGCAGGCTTCTAGGAGGGAGCACAGATACGCAGTATTTT
TRBJ1-2 | - | TRBV30 | - | CAWRGRGSFYGYTF | TGTGCCTGGAGGGGCCGAGGGTCCTTCTATGGCTACACCTTC
TRBJ1-1 | - | TRBV19 | - | CASSITANNPEAFF | TGTGCCAGTAGTATCACGGCTAACAACCCTGAAGCTTTCTTT
TRBJ1-1 | - | TRBV5-5 | - | CASSLDSQPNTEAFF | TGTGCCAGCAGCTTGGATTCACAGCCCAACACTGAAGCTTTCTTT
TRBJ2-1 | - | TRBV3-1/TRBV3-2 | TRBD2 | CASSSRLAETYNEQFF | TGTGCCAGCAGCTCGCGACTAGCGGAGACCTACAATGAGCAGTTCTTC